This TCR beta chain emerged from a study of T cell responses to AZD1222 COVID-19 vaccine (dated by TCRdb to about 2021). Background on the whole study: Because spike-specific TCR depth and breadth did not differ between the two schedules, AZD1222 recipients who got a second dose at roughly 4 weeks were pooled with those who got a second dose at roughly 12 weeks. A total of approximately 250 trial participants underwent TCR sequencing, of whom 207 had received two doses of AZD1222 and around 25 had received two doses of the MenACWY control vaccine. Trial participants were enrolled by age into 18-55, 56-69 and 70-plus year subgroups, with 148, 28 and 57 TCR-sequenced participants respectively.

The CDR3 regions of human TCRbeta chains were subjected to immunosequencing. From the authors' description of their analysis: Repertoire TCRs were matched against a reference library of SARS-CoV-2-specific TCRs generated with the MIRA antigen-specificity platform. Breadth was defined as the fraction of unique TCRs that were SARS-CoV-2-associated, and depth was defined as the fraction of total T cells that were SARS-CoV-2-associated. Using the MIRA data, every spike-specific TCR was mapped to the spike region that the TCR reacted to and assigned to either a CD4 or a CD8 class. Log10-transformed breadth and depth values were compared by one-way ANOVA with Sidak's multiple comparisons tests. TCRdb obtained this table from immuneACCESS and retained in-frame rearrangements with V and J assigned. These tables miss some clones; where compared with another copy, unresolved V genes account for less than half of the shortfall, and the remainder is unexplained. V and J calls and clone size are given by that table; D and trimming were obtained from the DNA. The sample table contains 150,000 to 200,000 clones; only one count was recorded for more than 90% of them. The ten largest clonotypes hold about 3% of the sample.

V loses 2 bases of germline sequence and J loses 9 bases, and the interval between the two ends is 11 bases. The CDR3 numbers 14 residues from cysteine through phenylalanine. Just CDR3 DNA is preserved here, 42 bases in frame from base 1. CDR1 and CDR2, per the germline V gene, are MGHDK and SYGVNS. Read against the paper, the sample's time point label means: baseline before first vaccination. Samples from vaccinated people were obtained from the UK trials COV001 and COV002, which included a single-blind randomized controlled phase 2/3 trial of AZD1222 (ChAdOx1 nCoV-19) in healthy adults. For TCRbeta chain sequencing, PBMC samples were collected from trial participants at day 0 and at day 28 after the second dose. To note about this clone: No antigen is known for it. Base qualities are not at hand, and no much larger clone is one base apart.

The study at large found these results: Vaccine-associated CD4 TCRs spanned the whole spike protein, with dominant responses in regions 160-218 and 743-854. After two AZD1222 doses, spike-specific TCR breadth and depth were significantly higher than at day 0 and than in MenACWY recipients. Because no day 14 peak-response samples were available, the repertoires could be characterized only after the peak T cell response. Participants were mostly white British, with more females than males. The authors suggested clonal diversity may have been underestimated. The 56-69-year group was small, and its depth increase did not reach significance, likely because of low power. Conclusions about previously exposed vaccinees are limited, since just 6 or 7 AZD1222 recipients were seropositive for SARS-CoV-2 at baseline. Reportedly, close to half of the unique spike-specific TCRs recognized epitopes lying outside the regions that are mutated in the B.1.351 and B.1.1.7 variants.

Recombination connected TRBV25-1 to TRBJ1-6, with no confident D gene call. The sequencing here drew on peripheral blood, taken on day 0 of AZD1222 vaccination. The sequence derives from an adult in good health. The CDR3 is CASSEPVEISPLHF. Read as DNA, the sequence is TGTGCCAGCAGTGAACCAGTGGAGATTTCACCCCTCCACTTT.